This T cell receptor (beta chain) was identified during a study of siplizumab effects on memory and regulatory T cells. Profiled with immunoSEQ multiplex PCR; TCRdb holds only in-frame clones, not every one. This sample has 70,000 or so clones, with roughly nine tenths found just once. V lost 4 bases and J lost 1; bases outside the gene matches: 3. The length of the CDR3 is 14 residues. CDR1 SGHVS and CDR2 FNYEAQ come from the germline V gene. This clone was picked up one time. Its antigen is still unknown. Study-level points and caveats: Among alloreactive clones, only a minor fraction mapped to unstimulated subsets. Reactions containing siplizumab showed mappable alloreactive CD4+ clones averaging approximately 70% Treg-derived, versus 25% to 30% in controls.

Material: CD8+ T cells sorted from blood. V and J are TRBV7-6 and TRBJ2-7; 8 bases align to TRBD1. This clonotype originated in a human donor in good health. The CDR3 region is CASSSGQGSYEQYF. CDR3 DNA sequence: TGTGCCAGCAGCTCCGGACAGGGATCCTACGAGCAGTACTTC.